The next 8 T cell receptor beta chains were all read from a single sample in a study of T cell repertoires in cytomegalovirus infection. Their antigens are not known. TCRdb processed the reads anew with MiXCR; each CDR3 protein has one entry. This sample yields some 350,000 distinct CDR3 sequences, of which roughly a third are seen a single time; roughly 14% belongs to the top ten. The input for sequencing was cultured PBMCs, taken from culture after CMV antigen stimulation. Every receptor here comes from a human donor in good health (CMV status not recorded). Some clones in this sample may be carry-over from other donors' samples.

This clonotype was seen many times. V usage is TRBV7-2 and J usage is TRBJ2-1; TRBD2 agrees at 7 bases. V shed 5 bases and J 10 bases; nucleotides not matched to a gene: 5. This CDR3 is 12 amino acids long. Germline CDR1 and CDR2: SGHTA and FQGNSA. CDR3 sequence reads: CASSPSSGEQFF. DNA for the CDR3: TGTGCCAGCAGCCCATCTAGCGGCGAGCAGTTCTTC. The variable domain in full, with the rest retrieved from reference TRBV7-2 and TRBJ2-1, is GAGVSQSPSNKVTEKGKDVELRCDPISGHTALYWYRQSLGQGLEFLIYFQGNSAPDKSGLPSDRFSAERTGGSVSTLTIQRTQQEDSAVYLCASSPSSGEQFFGPGTRLTVL.

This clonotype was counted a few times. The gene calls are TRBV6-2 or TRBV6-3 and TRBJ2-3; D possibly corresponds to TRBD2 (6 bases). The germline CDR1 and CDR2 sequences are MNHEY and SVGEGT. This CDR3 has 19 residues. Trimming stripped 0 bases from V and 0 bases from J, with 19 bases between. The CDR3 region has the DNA TGTGCCAGCAGTTACTCAATCAAGGCGGGATCACCTAGCACAGATACGCAGTATTTT. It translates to CASSYSIKAGSPSTDTQYF.

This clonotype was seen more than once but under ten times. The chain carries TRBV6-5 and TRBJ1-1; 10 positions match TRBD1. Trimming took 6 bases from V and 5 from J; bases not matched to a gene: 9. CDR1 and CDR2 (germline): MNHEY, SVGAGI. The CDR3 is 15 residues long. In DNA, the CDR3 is TGTGCCAGCAGACCGGAGACAGGGGGCAGGACTGAAGCTTTCTTT. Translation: CASRPETGGRTEAFF.

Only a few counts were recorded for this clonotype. The CDR3 nucleotides are TGCGCCAGCAGCCACAAGTTGACCGGGACAGATGCCACAGATACGCAGTATTTT. This codes for CASSHKLTGTDATDTQYF. V is TRBV4-1 and J is TRBJ2-3, with 7 bases matching TRBD1. This CDR3 has 18 residues. Germline CDR1 and CDR2: MGHRA and YSYEKL. V dropped 3 bases and J dropped 2; count of bases not matched to a gene: 14.

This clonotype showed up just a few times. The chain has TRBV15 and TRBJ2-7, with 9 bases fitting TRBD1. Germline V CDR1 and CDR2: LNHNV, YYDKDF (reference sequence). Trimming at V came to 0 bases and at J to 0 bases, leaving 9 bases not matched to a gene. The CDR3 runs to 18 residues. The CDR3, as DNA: TGTGCCACCAGCAGAGAAGCCTTCGGGACAGGGAGCTCCTACGAGCAGTACGTC. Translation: CATSREAFGTGSSYEQYV.

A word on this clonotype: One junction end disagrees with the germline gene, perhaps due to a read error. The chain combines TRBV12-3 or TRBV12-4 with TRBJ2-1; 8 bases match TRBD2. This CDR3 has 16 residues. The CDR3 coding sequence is TGTGCCAGCAGTGGAGAGGCTAGCGGGCTATACAATCAGCAGTTCTTC. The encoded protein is CASSGEASGLYNQQFF.

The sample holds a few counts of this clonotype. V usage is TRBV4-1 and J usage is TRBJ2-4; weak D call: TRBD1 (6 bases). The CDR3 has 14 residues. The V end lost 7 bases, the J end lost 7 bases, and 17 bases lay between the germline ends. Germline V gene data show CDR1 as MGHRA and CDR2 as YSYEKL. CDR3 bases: TGCGCCAGCAAATCCTTAGGGGGAAGGAACATTCAGTACTTC. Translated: CASKSLGGRNIQYF.

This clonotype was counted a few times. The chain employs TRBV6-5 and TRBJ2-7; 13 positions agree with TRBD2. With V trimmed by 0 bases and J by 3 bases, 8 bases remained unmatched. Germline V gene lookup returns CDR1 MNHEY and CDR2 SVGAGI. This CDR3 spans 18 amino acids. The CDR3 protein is CASSYSMRGLAGIYEQYF. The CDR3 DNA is TGTGCCAGCAGTTACTCGATGCGGGGACTAGCGGGAATCTACGAGCAGTACTTC.